The present entry profiles one T cell receptor (beta chain) with its context. This specimen belongs to a study of blood T cell repertoires in COVID-19. Under the authors' procedure: Amplification from reference gene primers served as the basis for estimated nucleated cell counts. TCRdb's copy holds only in-frame clones and misses some; the assay was immunoSEQ multiplex PCR. V, J and clone size were drawn from that table, and D and trimming were deduced from the DNA. The repertoire holds a few hundred thousand clones, with about four fifths as singletons. The CDR3 runs to 17 residues. Germline V lookup: CDR1 KGHSH, CDR2 LQKENI. Losses at the gene ends were 0 bases for V and 2 bases for J; bases not matched to a gene: 5.

The source material was peripheral blood. The J gene is TRBJ2-7, the V gene TRBV18; 12 bases agree with TRBD2. The clonotype originates from a human donor with acute or convalescent COVID-19. The donor label of this sample is uncertain. The chain's CDR3 is CASSPPRASGRAYEQYF. The CDR3 DNA reads as TGTGCCAGCTCACCACCACGGGCTAGCGGGAGGGCCTACGAGCAGTACTTC.